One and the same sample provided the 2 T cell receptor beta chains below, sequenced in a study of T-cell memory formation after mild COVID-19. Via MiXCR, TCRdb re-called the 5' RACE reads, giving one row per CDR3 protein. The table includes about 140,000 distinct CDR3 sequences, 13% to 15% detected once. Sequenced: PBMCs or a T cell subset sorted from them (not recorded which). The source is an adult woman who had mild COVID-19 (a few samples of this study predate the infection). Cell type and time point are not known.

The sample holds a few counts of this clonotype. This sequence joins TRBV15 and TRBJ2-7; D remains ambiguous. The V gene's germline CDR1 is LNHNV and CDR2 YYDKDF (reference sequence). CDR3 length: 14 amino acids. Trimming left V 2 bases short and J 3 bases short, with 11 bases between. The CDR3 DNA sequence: TGTGCCACCAGCAGAAAATCAGAGAGCTACGAGCAGTACTTC. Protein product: CATSRKSESYEQYF. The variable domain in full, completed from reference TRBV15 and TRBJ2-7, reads DAMVIQNPRYQVTQFGKPVTLSCSQTLNHNVMYWYQQKSSQAPKLLFHYYDKDFNNEADTPDNFQSRRPNTSFCFLDIRSPGLGDTAMYLCATSRKSESYEQYFGPGTRLTVT.

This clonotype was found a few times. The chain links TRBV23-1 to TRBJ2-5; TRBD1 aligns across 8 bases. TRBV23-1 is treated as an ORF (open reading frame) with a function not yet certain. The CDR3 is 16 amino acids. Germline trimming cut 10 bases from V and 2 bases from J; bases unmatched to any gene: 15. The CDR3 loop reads CATRHKRGDRQETQYF. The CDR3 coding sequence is TGCGCCACGCGTCACAAAAGGGGGGACAGGCAAGAGACCCAGTACTTC.